A selection of T cell receptor beta chains follows, all from one sample in a study of cytomegalovirus exposure and HLA in healthy donors. Here immunoSEQ multiplex PCR was the method, and the copy in TCRdb shows in-frame clones only, minus some. The table shows some 220,000 clones, with more than 85% occurring only once. The material sequenced was PBMCs. The receptors shown here come from a woman aged 18-35 years in good health and CMV-seronegative. The CDR3 runs from the conserved cysteine through the conserved F or W. A D gene is named only where the DNA matches it firmly. Only some rows state a clone size, as once, few, many or a class for expanded clones.

>TRBV19|once|16|TRBJ2-1|TRBD1
TGTGCCAGTAGTGTAGAGGGGGCGATTTCCTACAATGAGCAGTTCTTC
CASSVEGAISYNEQFF
>TRBV27|.|14|TRBJ2-1|.
TGTGCCAGCAGTAAACACCCCTCCTACAATGAGCAGTTCTTC
CASSKHPSYNEQFF
>TRBV7-8|.|14|TRBJ2-7|TRBD1
TGTGCCAGCAGCGAGGACAGGATACTCTACGAGCAGTACTTC
CASSEDRILYEQYF
>TRBV5-1|.|13|TRBJ2-1|.
TGCGCCAGCAGTCGGGGGGCTGGCAATGAGCAGTTCTTC
CASSRGAGNEQFF
>TRBV28|once|18|TRBJ2-6|TRBD1
TGTGCCAGTCGCCCTTATGGGGACAGTGACTCTGGGGCCAACGTCCTGACTTTC
CASRPYGDSDSGANVLTF
>TRBV5-1|.|17|TRBJ2-1|TRBD2
TGCGCCAGCAGCCTAGGGACTAGCGGGCTAAGGGGCAATGAGCAGTTCTTC
CASSLGTSGLRGNEQFF
>TRBV5-1|.|16|TRBJ1-2|.
TGCGCCAGCAGCTTGTCGGCACAGGGCTGGGTTAATGGCTACACCTTC
CASSLSAQGWVNGYTF
>TRBV7-2|.|14|TRBJ2-7|.
TGTGCCAGCAGCTTAGAGGCTAGTCTAGGCGAGCAGTACTTC
CASSLEASLGEQYF
>TRBV27|.|13|TRBJ1-2|TRBD1
TGTGCCAGGAGTCGGGACAGTAACTATGGCTACACCTTC
CARSRDSNYGYTF
>TRBV5-4|few|15|TRBJ1-1|.
TGTGCCAGCAGCTTGGGGTGGGGGGGGAACACTGAAGCTTTCTTT
CASSLGWGGNTEAFF
>TRBV9|.|16|TRBJ2-7|.
TGTGCCAGCAGCGTTGCCCCCGGGGAGAGGCCCCACGAGCAGTACTTC
CASSVAPGERPHEQYF
>TRBV11-2|.|14|TRBJ2-5|.
TGTGCCAGCAGCTTAGTCGGGGAGAAGGAGACCCAGTACTTC
CASSLVGEKETQYF
>TRBV19|.|14|TRBJ1-2|TRBD1
TGTGCCAGTAGCGACCGGGACAGGGGGAGTAGCTACACCTTC
CASSDRDRGSSYTF
>TRBV11-2|.|19|TRBJ2-7|TRBD2
TGTGCCAGCAGCTTACAGGTTCCAAAGCGGGGGCGAAGTCTCTACGAGCAGTACTTC
CASSLQVPKRGRSLYEQYF
>TRBV4-3|.|15|TRBJ1-1|TRBD1
TGCGCCAGCAGCCAAGAAACAGGGGCGAACACTGAAGCTTTCTTT
CASSQETGANTEAFF
>TRBV10-3|once|13|TRBJ2-7|.
TGTGCCATCAGTGGTGGTAGCTCCTACGAGCAGTACTTC
CAISGGSSYEQYF
>TRBV2|.|17|TRBJ2-3|.
TGTGCCAGCAGTGAAGGGCCGCCCGAACTACTCCCCGATACGCAGTATTTT
CASSEGPPELLPDTQYF
>TRBV19|.|17|TRBJ2-7|.
TGTGCCAGTAGGGAAGGAGGGGGCGCAGGGTTTTCCTACGAGCAGTACTTC
CASREGGGAGFSYEQYF
>TRBV7-9|.|18|TRBJ2-6|TRBD1
TGTGCCAGCAGCACCCCCGGGACAGGGGGCTCTGGGGCCAACGTCCTGACTTTC
CASSTPGTGGSGANVLTF
>TRBV6-5|.|14|TRBJ2-1|TRBD1
TGTGCCAGCAGTTACCCGGGACAGAGCAATGAGCAGTTCTTC
CASSYPGQSNEQFF
>TRBV4-3|.|15|TRBJ1-2|.
TGCGCCAGCAGCCAAGGCGCAGGGAAAAACTATGGCTACACCTTC
CASSQGAGKNYGYTF
>TRBV7-2|.|17|TRBJ2-7|TRBD2
TGTGCCAGCAGGCCGCTAGCGGGAGGGAAGCTCTCCTACGAGCAGTACTTC
CASRPLAGGKLSYEQYF
>TRBV19|.|18|TRBJ1-6|.
TGTGCCAGTAGTATAGACCTCGGAGGCGGCTCGGGCTATTCACCCCTCCACTTT
CASSIDLGGGSGYSPLHF
>TRBV18|once|17|TRBJ2-1|TRBD1
TGTGCCAGCTCACCACCTGTGGGACAGGGTAAATCAAATGAGCAGTTCTTC
CASSPPVGQGKSNEQFF
>TRBV15|.|14|TRBJ2-1|.
TGTGCCACCAGCAGTAAACTACTCTACCATGAGCAGTTCTTC
CATSSKLLYHEQFF
>TRBV21-1|.|20|TRBJ2-2|.
TGTGCCAGCAGCAAAGAGGTCGGACAGGGACCCTCAGAGAACACCGGGGAGCTGTTTTTT
CASSKEVGQGPSENTGELFF
>TRBV11-2|.|17|TRBJ2-7|.
TGTGCCAGCAGCTTAGTGTTCGGCGGGACAGTGCCGCGGGAGCAGTACTTC
CASSLVFGGTVPREQYF
>TRBV18|once|15|TRBJ2-3|.
TGTGCCAGCTCACCATCGGGTCCGGGGACAGATACGCAGTATTTT
CASSPSGPGTDTQYF
>TRBV11-2|.|13|TRBJ2-1|.
TGTGCCAGCAGCTTAGCCACCTACAATGAGCAGTTCTTC
CASSLATYNEQFF
>TRBV6-1|.|17|TRBJ1-2|TRBD1
TGTGCCAGCAGTGTCCGGACAGGGATTAAGCACGGCTATGGCTACACCTTC
CASSVRTGIKHGYGYTF
>TRBV20-1|.|11|TRBJ1-1|.
TGCAGGGGAGTAGGGGGTCGCGAAGCTTTCTTT
CRGVGGREAFF
>TRBV4-3|.|17|TRBJ1-2|TRBD1
TGCGCCAGCAGCCTACGGCTCGACAGGGCCCCTATCTATGGCTACACCTTC
CASSLRLDRAPIYGYTF
>TRBV4-1|.|15|TRBJ2-1|.
TGCGCCAGCAGCGAATCTCGGGGGAGAGACAATGAGCAGTTCTTC
CASSESRGRDNEQFF
>TRBV4-1|once|12|TRBJ2-3|.
TGCGCCAGCAGCCATGTTAGAGATACGCAGTATTTT
CASSHVRDTQYF
>TRBV6-5|.|14|TRBJ2-1|TRBD2
TGTGCCAGCACCCCCCGCGGGGGGATCGATGAGCAGTTCTTC
CASTPRGGIDEQFF
>TRBV6-1|.|15|TRBJ1-1|.
TGTGCCAGCAGTTCCTACGGACAGCTTAGAACTGAAGCTTTCTTT
CASSSYGQLRTEAFF
>TRBV7-3|.|14|TRBJ2-2|.
TGTGCCAGCAGCTTAAGCAGGGACACCGGGGAGCTGTTTTTT
CASSLSRDTGELFF
>TRBV5-6|few|15|TRBJ2-7|.
TGTGCCAGCACCCTTAAACCCCGGGCCCGGACTGAGCAGTACTTC
CASTLKPRARTEQYF
>TRBV10-1|.|14|TRBJ2-3|.
TGCGCCAGCAGACTAGACACCAGCACAGATACGCAGTATTTT
CASRLDTSTDTQYF
>TRBV5-1|.|12|TRBJ2-5|.
TGCGCCAGCAGCTTAATCGGGGAGACCCAGTACTTC
CASSLIGETQYF
>TRBV9|once|16|TRBJ1-3|.
TGTGCCAGCAGCGTAGAGGTCGGAGGGATTGGAAACACCATATATTTT
CASSVEVGGIGNTIYF
>TRBV6-4|.|17|TRBJ1-6|.
TGTGCCAGCCGTACCACAGGTTCTTCCCTCTATAATTCACCCCTCCACTTT
CASRTTGSSLYNSPLHF
>TRBV5-4|.|15|TRBJ2-7|.
TGTGCCAGCAGCCTCGGGACTTTTAGCTCCTACGAGCAGTACTTC
CASSLGTFSSYEQYF
>TRBV5-1|.|16|TRBJ2-5|.
TGCGCCAGCAGCTTGGAAGCGTTTATACTCCAAGAGACCCAGTACTTC
CASSLEAFILQETQYF
>TRBV4-3|once|14|TRBJ2-3|.
TGCGCCAGCAGCCAAGGGGGCAGTTTGGATACGCAGTATTTT
CASSQGGSLDTQYF
>TRBV5-4|.|15|TRBJ2-7|TRBD2
TGTGCCAGCAGCTCAAAAAGCGGGACTTCCTACGAGCAGTACTTC
CASSSKSGTSYEQYF
>TRBV15|.|13|TRBJ2-7|.
TGTGCCACCAGCAGAGATTTAGGGGACGAGCAGTACTTC
CATSRDLGDEQYF
>TRBV5-4|.|13|TRBJ2-7|.
TGTGCCAGCAGCCAACAGAACCGCTACGAGCAGTACTTC
CASSQQNRYEQYF
>TRBV10-2|.|14|TRBJ1-3|.
TGCGCCAGCTGCCAGGGGATCTCTGGAAACACCATATATTTT
CASCQGISGNTIYF